The T cell receptor beta chain described here comes from a study of CD8 T cells in ankylosing spondylitis (dated by TCRdb to about 2017). Study-level background: To find TCR variants linked to disease, the study profiled T cell receptor beta repertoires in ankylosing spondylitis patients and healthy donors. The full study cohort was made up of approximately 27 ankylosing spondylitis patients and fewer than 120 healthy donors. Peripheral blood was sampled, and synovial fluid was also collected from ankylosing spondylitis patients. Study-wide conclusions, independent of this receptor: Some motif variants were previously reported in synovial fluid and blood of reactive arthritis patients, suggesting common disease-initiation mechanisms. Blood from ankylosing spondylitis patients appeared to be characterized by a TCR beta motif composed of under ten highly homologous amino acid variants. The disease-linked clones showed a CD8+ phenotype and occurred at relatively low frequencies in peripheral blood. The disease-linked clones were reported as significantly enriched in matched synovial fluid samples from ankylosing spondylitis patients.

This clonotype was picked up a small number of times. Its antigen is still unknown. One base away there is no much larger clone; base qualities are not given. V is pared back by 6 bases and J by 2 bases, with 8 bases lying between the germline termini. The germline V gene provides CDR1 SQVTM and CDR2 ANQGSEA. The CDR3 covers 12 residues, taking in both the cysteine and the phenylalanine. The kept DNA is CDR3 alone, 36 bases in frame from the first base. Instrument used: Illumina MiSeq. Quantitative 5'-RACE with molecular barcodes was used to prepare TCR beta libraries. The study's processing was this. A new computational method, built on a probabilistic model of VDJ rearrangement, was used to identify disease-linked TCR variants. TCRdb redid the processing of the public reads, applying fastp at Q25 and MiXCR, and retained in-frame beta chains. Here each entry gathers all rows of one CDR3 protein and keeps the most common genes and DNA. For this entry, the V and J calls and clone size follow TCRdb and not the study's own pipeline. The sample yields about 33,000 distinct CDR3 sequences; approximately 14% were counted once. Less than 45% of the sample lies in the top ten.

Sequencing used blood. The source is a male donor with ankylosing spondylitis or in good health (not recorded which). The chain joins TRBV29-1 to TRBJ2-1; the D gene is unclear. DNA sequence: TGCAGCGTCGGCCCTACCTACAATGAGCAGTTCTTC. Its amino acids are CSVGPTYNEQFF.